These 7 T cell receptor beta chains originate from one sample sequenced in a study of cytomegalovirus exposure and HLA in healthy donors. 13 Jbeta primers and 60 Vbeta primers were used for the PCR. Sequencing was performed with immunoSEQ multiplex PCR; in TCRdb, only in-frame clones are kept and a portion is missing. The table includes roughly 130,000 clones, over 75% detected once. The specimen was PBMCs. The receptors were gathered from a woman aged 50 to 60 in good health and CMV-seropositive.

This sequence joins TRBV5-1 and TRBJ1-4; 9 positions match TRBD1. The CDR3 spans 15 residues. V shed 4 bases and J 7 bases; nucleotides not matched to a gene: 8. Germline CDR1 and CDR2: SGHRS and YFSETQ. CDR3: CASSGGGQGGEKLFF. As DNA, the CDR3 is TGCGCCAGCAGCGGGGGGGGACAGGGCGGTGAAAAACTGTTTTTT.

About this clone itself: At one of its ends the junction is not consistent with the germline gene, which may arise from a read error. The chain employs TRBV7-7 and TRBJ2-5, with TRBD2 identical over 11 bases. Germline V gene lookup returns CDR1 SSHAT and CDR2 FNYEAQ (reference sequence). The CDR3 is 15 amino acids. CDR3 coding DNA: TGTGCTAGCAGCCGATTAGCGGGGGGGGAAGAGACCCAGTACTTC. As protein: CASSRLAGGEETQYF.

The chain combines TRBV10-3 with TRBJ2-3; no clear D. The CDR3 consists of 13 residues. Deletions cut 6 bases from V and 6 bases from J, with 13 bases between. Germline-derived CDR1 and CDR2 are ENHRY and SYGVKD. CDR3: CAISGGYLDTQYF. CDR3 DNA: TGTGCCATCAGCGGCGGATACTTGGATACGCAGTATTTT.

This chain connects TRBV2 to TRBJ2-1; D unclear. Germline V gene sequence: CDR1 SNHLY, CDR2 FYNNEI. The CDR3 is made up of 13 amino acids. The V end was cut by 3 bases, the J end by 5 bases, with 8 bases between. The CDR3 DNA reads TGTGCCAGCAGTGATTCGAGCCACAATGAGCAGTTCTTC. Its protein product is CASSDSSHNEQFF.

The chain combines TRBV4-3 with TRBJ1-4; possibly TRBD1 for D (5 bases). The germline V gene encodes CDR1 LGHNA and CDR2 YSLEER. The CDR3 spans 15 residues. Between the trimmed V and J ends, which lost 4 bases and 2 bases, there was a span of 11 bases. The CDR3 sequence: CASSRGLTTNEKLFF. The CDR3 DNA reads TGCGCCAGCAGCCGGGGCCTGACTACTAATGAAAAACTGTTTTTT.

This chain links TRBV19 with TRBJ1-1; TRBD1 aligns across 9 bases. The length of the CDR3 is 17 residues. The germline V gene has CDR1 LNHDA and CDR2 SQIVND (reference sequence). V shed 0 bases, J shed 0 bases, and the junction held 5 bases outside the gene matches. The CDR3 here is CASSIDRDRGMNTEAFF. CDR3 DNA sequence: TGTGCCAGTAGTATAGACAGAGACAGGGGGATGAACACTGAAGCTTTCTTT.

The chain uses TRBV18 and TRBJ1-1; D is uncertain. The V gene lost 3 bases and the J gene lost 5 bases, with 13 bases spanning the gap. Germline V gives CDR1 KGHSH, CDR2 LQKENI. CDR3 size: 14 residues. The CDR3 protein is CASSPSGRRTEAFF. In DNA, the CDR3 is TGTGCCAGCTCACCGAGCGGGAGGCGAACTGAAGCTTTCTTT.